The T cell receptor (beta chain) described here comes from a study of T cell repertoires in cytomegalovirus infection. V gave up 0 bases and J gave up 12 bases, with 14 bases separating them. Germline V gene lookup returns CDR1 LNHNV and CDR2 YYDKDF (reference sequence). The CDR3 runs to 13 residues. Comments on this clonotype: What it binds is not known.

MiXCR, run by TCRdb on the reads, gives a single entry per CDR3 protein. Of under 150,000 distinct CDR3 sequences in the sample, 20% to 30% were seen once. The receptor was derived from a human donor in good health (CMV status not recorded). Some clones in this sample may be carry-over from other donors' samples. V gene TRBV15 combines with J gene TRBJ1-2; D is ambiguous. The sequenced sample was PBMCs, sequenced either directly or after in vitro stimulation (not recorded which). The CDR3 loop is CATSRDRVLVDTF. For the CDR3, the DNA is TGTGCCACCAGCAGAGATAGGGTATTGGTGGACACCTTC. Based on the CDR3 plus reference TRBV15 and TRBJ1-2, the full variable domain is DAMVIQNPRYQVTQFGKPVTLSCSQTLNHNVMYWYQQKSSQAPKLLFHYYDKDFNNEADTPDNFQSRRPNTSFCFLDIRSPGLGDTAMYLCATSRDRVLVDTFGSGTRLTVV.